This TCR beta chain comes out of a study of T cell responses to AZD1222 COVID-19 vaccine. Generated by immunoSEQ multiplex PCR, the TCRdb table keeps only in-frame clones and is missing some. Of roughly 100,000 clones listed, 70% to 90% were seen once; the top ten hold roughly 4%. The germline V and J ends were trimmed by 4 bases and 5 bases, with 8 bases remaining between them. This CDR3 is 12 amino acids long. Germline assignment: CDR1 SNHLY and CDR2 FYNNEI. The receptor comes from an adult in good health. This chain connects TRBV2 to TRBJ1-1; D is unclear. This sample comprised peripheral blood, obtained on day 0 of AZD1222 vaccination. The CDR3 is CASSGLSTEAFF. In nucleotides, the CDR3 is TGTGCCAGCAGTGGGCTTTCGACTGAAGCTTTCTTT.